Presented here are 26 T cell receptor beta chains from one specimen sequenced in a study of blood T cell repertoires in COVID-19. The table came from immunoSEQ multiplex PCR; TCRdb's copy has only in-frame clones and leaves some out. The sample has about 200,000 clones; 70% to 90% are singletons. Sample: peripheral blood. The receptors come from a woman aged 40 to 50 who had recovered from COVID-19.

The rearrangement links TRBV4-1 to TRBJ2-7, with 13 positions matching TRBD2. V was pared by 0 bases and J by 3 bases, with 5 bases of the junction left unmatched. The length of the CDR3 is 17 residues. Germline V gene data show CDR1 as MGHRA and CDR2 as YSYEKL. CDR3 loop: CASSQDLGLAGLYEQYF. The CDR3 nucleotides are TGCGCCAGCAGCCAAGATCTGGGACTAGCGGGACTCTACGAGCAGTACTTC.

This clone was seen only a few times. The V and J genes are TRBV5-1 and TRBJ1-2; 7 positions agree with TRBD1. The CDR3 loop spans 13 amino acids. With 0 bases clipped from V and 9 bases from J, the junction kept 5 bases outside the gene matches. Germline CDR1 is SGHRS and CDR2 is YFSETQ. For the CDR3, the DNA is TGCGCCAGCAGCTTGGGGGACAGAAATCGCTACACCTTC. This encodes CASSLGDRNRYTF.

The chain employs TRBV3-1 (or the pseudogene TRBV3-2) and TRBJ1-1, with 7 bases matching TRBD1. With 2 bases clipped from V and 4 bases from J, the junction kept 4 bases outside the gene matches. Germline V gene sequence: CDR1 LGHDT, CDR2 YNNKEL (reference sequence). CDR3 length equals 14 residues. In DNA form, the CDR3 reads TGTGCCAGCAGCCAAAGGGGGCGTAGCACTGAAGCTTTCTTT. Its translation: CASSQRGRSTEAFF.

This chain uses TRBV7-9 with TRBJ1-1; D is unresolved. Germline-derived CDR1 and CDR2 are SEHNR and FQNEAQ (reference sequence). This CDR3 region has 13 residues. V dropped 7 bases and J dropped 1 base, with 10 bases sitting between them. CDR3 protein: CASITTGNTEAFF. The CDR3 DNA is TGTGCCAGCATCACGACGGGGAACACTGAAGCTTTCTTT.

V is TRBV5-1 and J is TRBJ2-5, with 9 positions matching TRBD1. This CDR3 is 17 amino acids long. Germline trimming cut 4 bases from V and 2 bases from J; bases unmatched to any gene: 12. Germline V gives CDR1 SGHRS, CDR2 YFSETQ. CDR3 in DNA: TGCGCCAGCAGCCTAGGAAACCGTGGGACAGGGCAAGAGACCCAGTACTTC. Amino acid sequence: CASSLGNRGTGQETQYF.

This clone occurred a few times. The chain employs TRBV6-2 or TRBV6-3 and TRBJ2-2; TRBD1 agrees at 7 bases. The germline V gene encodes CDR1 MNHEY and CDR2 SVGEGT. CDR3 length: 18 residues. V lost 0 bases to trimming and J lost 2 bases; unmatched junction nucleotides: 9. The CDR3 region is CASSYSRGPTANTGELFF. CDR3 sequence (DNA): TGTGCCAGCAGTTACTCGAGGGGGCCGACAGCTAACACCGGGGAGCTGTTTTTT.

The chain joins TRBV28 to TRBJ2-1; the match to TRBD1 covers 9 bases. The CDR3 is made up of 15 amino acids. CDR1 is MDHEN and CDR2 is SYDVKM in the germline V gene. V shed 3 bases, J shed 8 bases, and the junction held 8 bases outside the gene matches. CDR3 sequence (DNA): TGTGCCAGCAGTTTGCAGGGGACAGGGAGGCATGAGCAGTTCTTC. This gives the protein CASSLQGTGRHEQFF.

This clone was counted once. V usage is TRBV10-3 and J usage is TRBJ2-1; weak D call: TRBD2 (5 bases). In germline, CDR1 is ENHRY, CDR2 SYGVKD. The CDR3 sequence is 14 residues long. Trimming removed 0 bases from V and 10 bases from J, with 13 bases in between. Written as DNA, the CDR3 is TGTGCCATCAGTGAGTCGGCGACTAACTTGGAGCAGTTCTTC. Translation gives CAISESATNLEQFF.

The rearrangement joins TRBV27 to TRBJ2-7, with 7 bases fitting TRBD1. CDR3 size: 13 residues. Unmatched junction bases numbered 3, after V lost 6 bases and J lost 1 base. Germline values: CDR1 MNHEY, CDR2 SMNVEV (reference sequence). This CDR3 is CASSDRASYEQYF. The DNA for the CDR3 is TGTGCCAGCAGCGACAGGGCATCCTACGAGCAGTACTTC.

Turning to this clone: One junction end does not reproduce the germline sequence, and a read error may be involved. The rearrangement joins TRBV6-5 to TRBJ1-5, with 7 bases lining up with TRBD1. In germline, CDR1 is MNHEY, CDR2 SVGAGI. The CDR3 has 15 amino acids. For the CDR3, the DNA is TGTGCCAGCAGTGACTCACAGGGGTATAATCAGCCCCAGCATTTT. The encoded protein is CASSDSQGYNQPQHF.

The chain couples TRBV6-6 to TRBJ1-5, with a weak D call TRBD1 (5 bases). The CDR3 covers 15 residues. V lost 6 bases to trimming and J lost 0 bases, with 12 bases between them. Germline V lookup: CDR1 MNHNY, CDR2 SVGAGI (reference sequence). CDR3 DNA: TGTGCCAGCAGGGGGCAGACTCTTAGCAATCAGCCCCAGCATTTT. The encoded protein is CASRGQTLSNQPQHF.

The rearrangement joins TRBV6-5 to TRBJ1-6; D perhaps matches TRBD1 (5 bases). The CDR3 is made up of 13 amino acids. V lost 8 bases to trimming and J lost 5 bases, with 10 bases between them. Germline values: CDR1 MNHEY, CDR2 SVGAGI. CDR3 amino acids: CASGATDNSPLHF. The CDR3 DNA sequence: TGTGCCAGCGGCGCGACAGATAATTCACCCCTCCACTTT.

V usage is TRBV14 and J usage is TRBJ2-1, with TRBD2 identical over 7 bases. Germline V gives CDR1 SGHDN, CDR2 FVKESK. Unmatched junction bases numbered 12, after V lost 6 bases and J lost 4 bases. The CDR3 has 16 amino acids. CDR3 residues: CASRSPGLPPYNEQFF. The CDR3 DNA is TGTGCCAGCAGGTCACCGGGACTACCTCCTTACAATGAGCAGTTCTTC. Complete variable domain (other parts from reference TRBV14 and TRBJ2-1): EAGVTQFPSHSVIEKGQTVTLRCDPISGHDNLYWYRRVMGKEIKFLLHFVKESKQDESGMPNNRFLAERTGGTYSTLKVQPAELEDSGVYFCASRSPGLPPYNEQFFGPGTRLTVL.

The rearrangement joins TRBV18 to TRBJ1-1, with D unclear. Trimming took 3 bases from V and 3 from J, leaving 20 bases between them. Germline CDR1 KGHSH, CDR2 LQKENI. This CDR3 comprises 17 residues. CDR3 sequence reads: CASSPNSGRTGDTEAFF. For the CDR3, the DNA is TGTGCCAGCTCACCGAACTCGGGCCGAACCGGGGACACTGAAGCTTTCTTT.

This chain joins TRBV18 and TRBJ1-4, with D maybe TRBD1 (6 bases). This CDR3 is 15 amino acids long. V was trimmed by 1 base and J by 7 bases, leaving 13 bases between them. Germline values: CDR1 KGHSH, CDR2 LQKENI. The CDR3 bases are TGTGCCAGCTCACCACTTCAGGGAGGGGGTGAAAAACTGTTTTTT. Its translation is CASSPLQGGGEKLFF.

The chain links TRBV29-1 to TRBJ2-3; D is ambiguous. This CDR3 is 14 amino acids long. Trimming removed 3 bases from V and 11 bases from J, with 21 bases in between. Per germline, CDR1 SQVTM and CDR2 ANQGSEA. This chain's CDR3 is CSVEIVGGLIGQYF. CDR3 in DNA: TGCAGCGTTGAGATAGTTGGCGGCTTGATCGGGCAGTATTTT.

The chain has TRBV7-8 and TRBJ1-1, with D perhaps matching TRBD1 (5 bases). V gave up 5 bases and J gave up 5 bases, with 15 bases separating them. Germline loops: CDR1 SGHVS, CDR2 FQNEAQ. The CDR3 length is 14 residues. The CDR3 spells CASSNTGVGTEAFF. The CDR3 DNA reads as TGTGCCAGCAGCAACACAGGCGTTGGGACTGAAGCTTTCTTT.

The chain joins TRBV18 to TRBJ1-1; TRBD1 agrees at 10 bases. This CDR3 has 14 residues. Germline V lookup: CDR1 KGHSH, CDR2 LQKENI. Unmatched junction bases numbered 5, after V lost 6 bases and J lost 4 bases. The chain's CDR3 is CASSATGGVTEAFF. The CDR3 nucleotides are TGTGCCAGCTCGGCGACAGGGGGCGTCACTGAAGCTTTCTTT.

V gene TRBV5-8 combines with J gene TRBJ1-1; possibly TRBD1 for D (6 bases). The V end lost 0 bases, the J end lost 3 bases, and 12 bases lay between the germline ends. The length of the CDR3 is 15 residues. In germline, CDR1 is SGHTS, CDR2 YDEGEE. This CDR3 is CASSLGQGLDTEAFF. The CDR3 DNA reads as TGTGCCAGCAGCTTGGGTCAGGGGCTGGACACTGAAGCTTTCTTT.

This clone was found a few times. This chain uses TRBV28 with TRBJ1-3, with 7 bases aligning to TRBD1. Germline lookup yields CDR1 MDHEN and CDR2 SYDVKM. After removal of 2 bases from V and 8 bases from J, the junction contained 6 bases not matched to a gene. This CDR3 has 14 residues. The CDR3 loop reads CASSLARGVDTIYF. The CDR3 DNA reads TGTGCCAGCAGTTTAGCCAGGGGGGTGGACACCATATATTTT. Looking up the rest from reference TRBV28 and TRBJ1-3 gives the full variable domain: DVKVTQSSRYLVKRTGEKVFLECVQDMDHENMFWYRQDPGLGLRLIYFSYDVKMKEKGDIPEGYSVSREKKERFSLILESASTNQTSMYLCASSLARGVDTIYFGEGSWLTVV.

V gene TRBV5-4 combines with J gene TRBJ2-2, with 11 bases fitting TRBD2. Per the germline V gene, CDR1 is SGHNT and CDR2 is YYREEE (reference sequence). Trimming took 3 bases from V and 5 from J; bases not matched to a gene: 6. The CDR3 sequence is 16 residues long. The CDR3 sequence is CASSSLAGVGTGELFF. The CDR3 DNA is TGTGCCAGCAGCTCACTAGCGGGAGTAGGAACCGGGGAGCTGTTTTTT.

The chain couples TRBV6-1 to TRBJ2-2; 11 bases are shared with TRBD2. CDR3 length: 16 residues. Trimming took 4 bases from V and 4 from J; bases not matched to a gene: 5. The germline CDR1 and CDR2 sequences are MNHNS and SASEGT. CDR3 sequence (DNA): TGTGCCAGCAGTGCGACTAGCGGGACGGTCACCGGGGAGCTGTTTTTT. It yields the protein CASSATSGTVTGELFF.

The rearrangement uses TRBV29-1 and TRBJ1-1; 8 bases line up with TRBD1. Losses at the gene ends were 5 bases for V and 7 bases for J; bases not matched to a gene: 6. The CDR3 is 12 amino acids. The germline V gene has CDR1 SQVTM and CDR2 ANQGSEA. The CDR3 loop is CSVYTGGLEAFF. In DNA form, the CDR3 reads TGCAGCGTTTATACAGGGGGACTTGAAGCTTTCTTT.

The chain joins TRBV6-5 to TRBJ2-2; 7 bases are a match to TRBD2. Germline values: CDR1 MNHEY, CDR2 SVGAGI. J lost 4 bases, V lost 6 bases, and 5 bases had no gene match. This CDR3 is built from 14 residues. The DNA of the CDR3 is TGTGCCAGCAGGACAGCGGGAAGCACCGGGGAGCTGTTTTTT. Translating it yields CASRTAGSTGELFF.

The chain recombines TRBV6-5 with TRBJ1-6; D might be TRBD1 (6 bases). The CDR3 totals 15 residues. In germline, CDR1 is MNHEY, CDR2 SVGAGI. The V end lost 1 base, the J end lost 9 bases, and 13 bases lay between the germline ends. CDR3 coding DNA: TGTGCCAGCAGTTACTTCACGACAGGCTCTTCACCCCTCCACTTT. Residues: CASSYFTTGSSPLHF.

This chain joins TRBV15 and TRBJ2-1, with 7 nucleotides matching TRBD2. Germline CDR1 LNHNV, CDR2 YYDKDF (reference sequence). With V trimmed by 4 bases and J by 1 base, 7 bases remained unmatched. The CDR3 spans 16 residues. The CDR3 bases are TGTGCCACCAGCACCCCCGGGAGGTTTTCCTACAATGAGCAGTTCTTC. It specifies CATSTPGRFSYNEQFF.